Presented here are 7 T cell receptor beta chains from one specimen sequenced in a study of shared clonotypes between healthy human individuals. The assay was immunoSEQ multiplex PCR, and TCRdb's table has in-frame clones only and misses some. The profile shows 950,000 to 1,300,000 clones, about 76% of them singletons. The sequenced sample was memory CD4+ T cells sorted from blood. As for subset: CD45RA-negative fraction. The receptors were gathered from a young man in good health.

J is TRBJ1-1 and V is TRBV5-4, with no clear D. CDR3 length: 15 residues. Germline lookup yields CDR1 SGHNT and CDR2 YYREEE (reference sequence). Trimming took off 2 bases at V and 1 base at J, with 12 bases between the two ends. The CDR3 DNA reads as TGTGCCAGCAGCTTCCTGGCCAGGACGAACACTGAAGCTTTCTTT. Residues: CASSFLARTNTEAFF.

J is TRBJ2-1 and V is TRBV11-3, with 9 bases fitting TRBD2. CDR1 is SGHNT and CDR2 is YENEEA in the germline V gene. The CDR3 consists of 14 residues. V lost 3 bases and J lost 8; bases outside the gene matches: 5. CDR3 amino acids: CASSLTSGRDEQFF. CDR3 bases: TGTGCCAGCAGCTTGACTAGCGGACGGGATGAGCAGTTCTTC.

This chain links TRBV7-2 with TRBJ1-2; D is perhaps TRBD1 (5 bases). Germline values: CDR1 SGHTA, CDR2 FQGNSA. This CDR3 is built from 13 residues. V shed 5 bases and J shed 7 bases, with 14 bases lying between them. CDR3 sequence: CASSQSQGLGYTF. The CDR3, as DNA: TGTGCCAGCAGCCAGTCCCAGGGACTTGGCTACACCTTC.

The table lists this clone with a few counts. V and J are TRBV5-4 and TRBJ2-7; TRBD2 aligns across 15 bases. This CDR3 has 16 residues. The ends lost 4 bases at V and 7 bases at J; junction bases unmatched: 9. The V gene's germline CDR1 is SGHNT and CDR2 YYREEE (reference sequence). The CDR3 is CASSPGLAGGPREQYF. In DNA, the CDR3 is TGTGCCAGCAGCCCCGGACTAGCGGGAGGGCCCCGGGAGCAGTACTTC.

This clone has more than one count but fewer than ten. This chain joins TRBV7-2 and TRBJ2-2; either TRBD1 or TRBD2 may supply D (5 bases each). The CDR3 is 16 amino acids. The ends were cut back, 5 bases at V and 6 bases at J, with 19 bases in the middle. The germline gives CDR1 SGHTA, CDR2 FQGNSA. Here the CDR3 reads CASSTEGPNKAGELFF. The CDR3 DNA reads as TGTGCCAGCAGCACCGAGGGGCCGAACAAGGCCGGGGAGCTGTTTTTT.

This chain connects TRBV5-1 to TRBJ2-5, with D unresolved. The CDR3 spans 13 residues. The germline CDR1 and CDR2 sequences are SGHRS and YFSETQ. V lost 4 bases and J lost 5, with 12 bases in between. The CDR3 region is CASSRALLETQYF. In DNA form, the CDR3 reads TGCGCCAGCAGCAGGGCCCTGCTTGAGACCCAGTACTTC.

The gene calls are TRBV2 and TRBJ1-2; perhaps TRBD1 as D (5 bases). Germline-derived CDR1 and CDR2 are SNHLY and FYNNEI. Trimming pared 4 bases from V and 1 base from J, leaving 16 bases between. There are 16 residues in the CDR3. CDR3 sequence (DNA): TGTGCCAGCAGTGTCGCGGGGGGTCGACTTAACTATGGCTACACCTTC. Translated, it gives CASSVAGGRLNYGYTF.